The 32 T cell receptor beta chains presented below share a single source sample, sequenced in a study of cytomegalovirus exposure and HLA in healthy donors. Use of 60 Vbeta and 13 Jbeta primers characterized the PCR. Data came from immunoSEQ multiplex PCR; TCRdb stores just in-frame clones and leaves some out. The sample carries around 200,000 clones, 65% to 85% recorded once. Sequenced sample: PBMCs. Receptor source: a man aged 45-65 years in good health and CMV-seronegative.

This sequence joins TRBV4-1 and TRBJ1-2; D gene ambiguous. CDR3 size: 15 residues. V was shortened by 0 bases and J by 8 bases, with 16 bases between the two germline ends. The germline V gene encodes CDR1 MGHRA and CDR2 YSYEKL. The CDR3, as DNA: TGCGCCAGCAGCCAAGAGGGTTACTCAACGGGAGGCTACACCTTC. The encoded protein is CASSQEGYSTGGYTF.

This sequence joins TRBV6-6 and TRBJ2-7; unclear D gene. This CDR3 region has 16 residues. Per germline, CDR1 MNHNY and CDR2 SVGAGI (reference sequence). Trimming took 7 bases from V and 1 from J, leaving 20 bases between them. The CDR3 DNA is TGTGCCAGCACTAAGACACGAGTTGAAGTATCCTACGAGCAGTACTTC. It translates to CASTKTRVEVSYEQYF.

This chain joins TRBV13 and TRBJ1-3, with D perhaps TRBD1 (6 bases). Germline lookup yields CDR1 PRHDT and CDR2 FYEKMQ (reference sequence). CDR3 size: 16 residues. Trimming shortened V by 5 bases and J by 0 bases, and 14 bases separated the two germline ends. Here the CDR3 reads CASSRTEISSGNTIYF. CDR3 DNA: TGTGCCAGCAGCCGGACAGAGATAAGCTCTGGAAACACCATATATTTT.

The chain couples TRBV6-5 to TRBJ2-5; TRBD2 might be the D (5 bases). The CDR3 consists of 15 residues. Per germline, CDR1 MNHEY and CDR2 SVGAGI. V was clipped by 2 bases and J by 2 bases, with 12 bases between them. The CDR3 DNA is TGTGCCAGCAGTTACGGGCGACTACCTCAAGAGACCCAGTACTTC. It is translated as CASSYGRLPQETQYF.

The chain uses TRBV6-5 and TRBJ2-1; TRBD1 might be the D (5 bases). Between the trimmed V and J ends, which lost 2 bases and 2 bases, there was a span of 10 bases. CDR3 length equals 15 residues. Germline CDR1 reads MNHEY; CDR2 reads SVGAGI. The CDR3 reads CASSYGASTYNEQFF. The CDR3 DNA is TGTGCCAGCAGTTACGGGGCCAGCACCTACAATGAGCAGTTCTTC.

This clone was counted a few times. The CDR3 bases are TGCGCCAGCAGCTTAGGGGCCAGAATCACAGATACGCAGTATTTT. This sequence encodes CASSLGARITDTQYF. The J gene is TRBJ2-3, the V gene TRBV4-1, with a tentative D call TRBD1 (5 bases). The length of the CDR3 is 15 residues. Germline values: CDR1 MGHRA, CDR2 YSYEKL. The germline V and J ends were trimmed by 5 bases and 2 bases, with 14 bases remaining between them.

The V and J genes are TRBV7-9 and TRBJ2-2, with D tentatively TRBD1 (5 bases). The CDR3 loop spans 15 amino acids. Trimming shortened V by 3 bases and J by 0 bases, and 8 bases separated the two germline ends. In germline, CDR1 is SEHNR, CDR2 FQNEAQ (reference sequence). The CDR3 bases are TGTGCCAGCAGCTTGGACACCGCGAACACCGGGGAGCTGTTTTTT. This gives the protein CASSLDTANTGELFF.

The rearrangement uses TRBV2 and TRBJ1-6, with D perhaps matching TRBD1 (6 bases). The germline V and J ends were trimmed by 6 bases and 8 bases, with 17 bases remaining between them. CDR1 is SNHLY, CDR2 FYNNEI, per germline. The CDR3 runs to 15 residues. The CDR3 DNA is TGTGCCAGCAGGCAGTCAGGGGTCGTTGATTCACCCCTCCACTTT. Protein product: CASRQSGVVDSPLHF.

The CDR3 region is CASSSQMRQPGELFF. The CDR3 bases are TGTGCCAGCAGCTCCCAAATGAGGCAGCCCGGGGAGCTGTTTTTT. This chain connects TRBV7-2 to TRBJ2-2; unclear D gene. The V and J ends lost 4 bases and 6 bases respectively, with 15 bases between them. Germline loops: CDR1 SGHTA, CDR2 FQGNSA. The CDR3 has 15 amino acids.

The chain combines TRBV5-6 with TRBJ1-2; 7 nucleotides align to TRBD1. The CDR3 has 13 residues. J gave up 4 bases and V 7 bases, and 7 bases lay outside the gene matches. Germline V gene data show CDR1 as SGHDT and CDR2 as YYEEEE. CDR3 amino acids: CASSTGQPYGYTF. The CDR3 DNA sequence: TGTGCCAGCTCAACGGGACAGCCCTATGGCTACACCTTC.

This clone has just a few counts. Other DNA variants within this sample encode the same CDR3. The gene calls are TRBV5-5 and TRBJ1-3, with a weak D call TRBD1 (5 bases). This CDR3 comprises 16 residues. The V end lost 1 base, the J end lost 0 bases, and 11 bases lay between the germline ends. Germline loops: CDR1 SGHKS, CDR2 YYEKEE (reference sequence). The CDR3 region has the DNA TGTGCCAGCAGCTTGACCAGGGCCGGCTCTGGAAACACCATATATTTT. This gives the protein CASSLTRAGSGNTIYF.

The V gene is TRBV6-1, the J gene TRBJ1-1; D remains ambiguous. The CDR3 has 16 residues. The V gene's germline CDR1 is MNHNS and CDR2 SASEGT. Trimming cost V 1 base and J 4 bases, with 16 bases left between them. CDR3 coding DNA: TGTGCCAGCAGTGAAGGAGCGCTTTGGGTCAGCACTGAAGCTTTCTTT. It specifies CASSEGALWVSTEAFF.

Regarding this clone: It is unclear where the CDR3 begins or ends on the DNA, so no DNA is shown, and the CDR3 is as TCRdb lists it. The chain uses TRBV2 and TRBJ2-4; the table's D call TRBD2 went unverified against the DNA. Both ends counted, the CDR3 spans 11 residues. Per the germline V gene, CDR1 is SNHLY and CDR2 is FYNNEI. The CDR3 loop reads CASNSVAGGNF.

V and J are TRBV27 and TRBJ1-5, with unresolved D. Deletions cut 8 bases from V and 2 bases from J, with 13 bases between. CDR3 size: 14 residues. The germline gives CDR1 MNHEY, CDR2 SMNVEV (reference sequence). The CDR3, as DNA: TGTGCCAGCGCCGATGTGTCGGGCAATCAGCCCCAGCATTTT. It codes for CASADVSGNQPQHF.

This rearrangement joins TRBV5-1 to TRBJ2-5; the D gene is possibly TRBD1 (6 bases). The CDR3 length is 16 residues. Trimming took 4 bases from V and 2 from J, leaving 18 bases between them. Per the germline V gene, CDR1 is SGHRS and CDR2 is YFSETQ. The CDR3 sequence is CASSPRGTLGQETQYF. The CDR3 DNA reads as TGCGCCAGCAGCCCCCGTGGGACACTGGGACAAGAGACCCAGTACTTC.

V and J are TRBV19 and TRBJ1-2; no firm D call. Germline V gene sequence: CDR1 LNHDA, CDR2 SQIVND (reference sequence). CDR3 length: 13 residues. With 3 bases removed from V and 2 bases from J, the gap between germline ends came to 7 bases. The CDR3 loop reads CASSIGGNYGYTF. As DNA, the CDR3 is TGTGCCAGTAGTATTGGAGGCAACTATGGCTACACCTTC.

The chain links TRBV11-3 to TRBJ2-1; 7 bases line up with TRBD1. Germline CDR1 SGHNT, CDR2 YENEEA. The V and J ends lost 3 bases and 3 bases, in that order; junction bases with no gene match: 5. This CDR3 contains 15 residues. The CDR3 region is CASSFGQEDYNEQFF. The CDR3 region has the DNA TGTGCCAGCAGCTTTGGACAGGAGGACTACAATGAGCAGTTCTTC.

The chain recombines TRBV6-1 with TRBJ1-6, with unresolved D. Trimming cost V 10 bases and J 10 bases, with 17 bases left between them. Looked up from germline, CDR1 is MNHNS and CDR2 is SASEGT. This CDR3 is 13 amino acids long. CDR3 DNA sequence: TGTGCCACCTGCGCGCCCGGCGGATCACCCCTCCACTTT. This translates into CATCAPGGSPLHF.

The CDR3 region has the DNA TGTGCCAGTAGTCTACCCCAACAGGTTTCCAGCTCCTATAATTCACCCCTCCACTTT. This encodes CASSLPQQVSSSYNSPLHF. The V and J genes are TRBV19 and TRBJ1-6; a possible D gene is TRBD1 (5 bases). CDR1 is LNHDA and CDR2 is SQIVND in the germline V gene (reference sequence). V was trimmed by 5 bases and J by 0 bases, leaving 20 bases between them. The CDR3 length is 19 residues.

J is TRBJ2-7 and V is TRBV7-2, with D possibly TRBD2 on 5 matching bases. Germline lookup yields CDR1 SGHTA and CDR2 FQGNSA. This CDR3 has 12 residues. Trimming cost V 9 bases and J 9 bases, with 18 bases left between them. The CDR3 nucleotides read TGTGCCAGTGTGCTGAGGGATCAGGCGCAGTACTTC. Protein product: CASVLRDQAQYF.

The chain combines TRBV2 with TRBJ1-1; TRBD1 matches 7 bases. This CDR3 region has 14 residues. Trimming at V came to 10 bases and at J to 2 bases, leaving 10 bases not matched to a gene. CDR1 SNHLY and CDR2 FYNNEI come from the germline V gene. As DNA, the CDR3 is TGTGCCACAGGACAGGACGCGTTCAACACTGAAGCTTTCTTT. It codes for CATGQDAFNTEAFF.

In DNA form, the CDR3 reads TGTGCCAGCAGCAAATTTTGGGGACAGTCGCCGTACTACGAGCAGTACTTC. Its protein is CASSKFWGQSPYYEQYF. The chain has TRBV21-1 and TRBJ2-7; the table names TRBD1, a call not compared with the DNA. TRBV21-1 is classified as a pseudogene. CDR3 length equals 17 residues.

The chain uses TRBV5-1 and TRBJ2-1; 15 nucleotides match TRBD2. Germline trimming cut 0 bases from V and 2 bases from J; bases unmatched to any gene: 12. This CDR3 region has 21 residues. CDR1 is SGHRS and CDR2 is YFSETQ in the germline V gene. CDR3 protein: CASSLAPSGTSGGLTYNEQFF. CDR3 DNA: TGCGCCAGCAGCTTGGCGCCCTCCGGGACTAGCGGGGGGTTAACCTACAATGAGCAGTTCTTC.

The V gene is TRBV14, the J gene TRBJ2-1; D remains ambiguous. Germline CDR1 reads SGHDN; CDR2 reads FVKESK. V shed 5 bases and J shed 3 bases, with 8 bases lying between them. The CDR3 has 13 amino acids. CDR3: CASSYNIYNEQFF. The CDR3 DNA reads TGTGCCAGCAGCTACAATATCTACAATGAGCAGTTCTTC.

Only one count was recorded for this clone. The chain couples TRBV9 to TRBJ2-3, with 9 bases aligning to TRBD2. The CDR3 length is 17 residues. From germline, CDR1 is SGDLS and CDR2 YYNGEE. Losses at the gene ends were 0 bases for V and 5 bases for J; bases not matched to a gene: 10. This CDR3 is CASSVDSRGGARDTQYF. The CDR3 DNA reads TGTGCCAGCAGCGTAGACTCTCGCGGGGGGGCTCGAGATACGCAGTATTTT. The complete variable domain, with remaining parts taken from reference TRBV9 and TRBJ2-3, reads DSGVTQTPKHLITATGQRVTLRCSPRSGDLSVYWYQQSLDQGLQFLIQYYNGEERAKGNILERFSAQQFPDLHSELNLSSLELGDSALYFCASSVDSRGGARDTQYFGPGTRLTVL.

This clone was observed a handful of times. The genes are TRBV10-1 and TRBJ2-2, with 15 bases identical to TRBD2. Germline trimming cut 7 bases from V and 0 bases from J; bases unmatched to any gene: 3. The germline gives CDR1 WNHNN, CDR2 SYGVQD (reference sequence). The CDR3 sequence is 17 residues long. The CDR3, as DNA: TGCGCCAGCATTGGACTAGCGGGGGGGCCGAACACCGGGGAGCTGTTTTTT. Encoded protein: CASIGLAGGPNTGELFF.

This chain links TRBV28 with TRBJ1-1; D not certain. Trimming shortened V by 3 bases and J by 5 bases, and 7 bases separated the two germline ends. Germline CDR1 and CDR2: MDHEN and SYDVKM. CDR3 length: 12 amino acids. Here the CDR3 reads CASSFMRTEAFF. The DNA of the CDR3 is TGTGCCAGCAGTTTTATGAGGACTGAAGCTTTCTTT.

The V and J genes are TRBV25-1 and TRBJ1-2; D might be TRBD1 (5 bases). Trimming left V 2 bases short and J 8 bases short, with 12 bases between. This CDR3 comprises 13 residues. Germline lookup yields CDR1 MGHDK and CDR2 SYGVNS. The CDR3 nucleotides are TGTGCCAGCAGTGAAGGGGGGTTAAAAGGCTACACCTTC. Its translation: CASSEGGLKGYTF.

This sequence joins TRBV27 and TRBJ1-6; 8 bases line up with TRBD1. Germline CDR1 reads MNHEY; CDR2 reads SMNVEV (reference sequence). With V trimmed by 8 bases and J by 10 bases, 13 bases remained unmatched. This CDR3 is 15 amino acids long. CDR3 coding DNA: TGTGCCAGCGGGGACAGAGGGACAGGTTGGTCACCCCTCCACTTT. It yields the protein CASGDRGTGWSPLHF.

The chain links TRBV27 to TRBJ2-7; D ambiguous. CDR1 and CDR2 (germline): MNHEY, SMNVEV (reference sequence). With 3 bases removed from V and 0 bases from J, the gap between germline ends came to 9 bases. The CDR3 runs to 14 residues. This chain's CDR3 is CASSFSQSSYEQYF. CDR3 DNA: TGTGCCAGCAGTTTCTCACAGAGCTCCTACGAGCAGTACTTC.

The chain uses TRBV5-6 and TRBJ2-7; 8 nucleotides line up with TRBD2. Germline CDR1 is SGHDT and CDR2 is YYEEEE. V trimming: 0 bases; J trimming: 6 bases; junction bases outside the gene matches: 5. The CDR3 sequence is 14 residues long. CDR3 amino acids: CASSLGTSISEQYF. The CDR3 DNA reads as TGTGCCAGCAGCTTGGGGACTAGCATCAGCGAGCAGTACTTC.

V gene TRBV7-2 combines with J gene TRBJ2-1, with D tentatively TRBD1 (6 bases). Germline V CDR1 and CDR2: SGHTA, FQGNSA. The CDR3 sequence is 15 residues long. With 4 bases removed from V and 2 bases from J, the gap between germline ends came to 12 bases. CDR3 bases: TGTGCCAGCAGCTCTCCGGGACATCCCTACAATGAGCAGTTCTTC. This translates into CASSSPGHPYNEQFF.